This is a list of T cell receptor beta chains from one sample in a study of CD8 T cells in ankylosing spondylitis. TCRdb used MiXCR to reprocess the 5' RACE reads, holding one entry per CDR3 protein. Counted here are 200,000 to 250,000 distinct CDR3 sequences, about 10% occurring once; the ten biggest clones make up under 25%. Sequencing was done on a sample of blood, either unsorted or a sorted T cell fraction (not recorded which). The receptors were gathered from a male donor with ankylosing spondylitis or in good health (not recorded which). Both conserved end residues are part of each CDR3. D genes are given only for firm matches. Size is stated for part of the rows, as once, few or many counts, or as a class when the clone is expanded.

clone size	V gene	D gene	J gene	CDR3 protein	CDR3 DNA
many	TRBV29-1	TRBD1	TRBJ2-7	CSVEDRRGQGEQYF	TGCAGCGTTGAAGATCGAAGGGGACAGGGCGAGCAGTACTTC
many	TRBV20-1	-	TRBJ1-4	CSAYRQPSTNEKLFF	TGCAGTGCTTACAGACAGCCATCAACTAATGAAAAACTGTTTTTT
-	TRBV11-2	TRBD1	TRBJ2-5	CASSPLDRVRETQYF	TGTGCCAGCAGCCCCCTCGACAGGGTCAGAGAGACCCAGTACTTC
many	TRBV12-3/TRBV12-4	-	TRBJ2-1	CASGSPLFAVSNEQFF	TGTGCCAGCGGTTCCCCCCTTTTCGCGGTTAGCAATGAGCAGTTCTTC
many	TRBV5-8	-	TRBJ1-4	CASSLHGSNEKLFF	TGTGCCAGCAGCTTACATGGGAGTAATGAAAAACTGTTTTTT
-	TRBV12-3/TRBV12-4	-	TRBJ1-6	CASSLGPASPLHF	TGTGCCAGCAGTTTAGGTCCGGCTTCACCCCTCCACTTT
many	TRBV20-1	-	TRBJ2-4	CSARVGGPRLAKNIQYF	TGCAGTGCTAGAGTTGGGGGGCCCCGCCTAGCCAAAAACATTCAGTACTTC
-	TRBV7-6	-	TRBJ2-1	CASSFRSNEQFF	TGTGCCAGCAGCTTCAGGTCTAATGAGCAGTTCTTC
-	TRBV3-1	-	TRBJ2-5	CASSLRGGEETQYF	TGTGCCAGCAGCCTCCGAGGAGGGGAAGAGACCCAGTACTTC
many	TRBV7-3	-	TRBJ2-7	CASSLIPGQAYEQYF	TGTGCCAGCAGCTTAATCCCGGGACAAGCCTACGAGCAGTACTTC
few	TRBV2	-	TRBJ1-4	CASRVDTREKLFF	TGTGCCAGCAGAGTGGACACCCGTGAAAAACTGTTTTTT
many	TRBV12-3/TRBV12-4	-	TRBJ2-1	CASSLALQVGAYNEQFF	TGTGCCAGCAGTTTAGCTTTACAAGTAGGCGCATACAATGAGCAGTTCTTC
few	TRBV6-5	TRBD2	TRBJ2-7	CASSYSQRGVYEQYF	TGTGCCAGCAGTTACTCCCAGCGGGGGGTCTACGAGCAGTACTTC
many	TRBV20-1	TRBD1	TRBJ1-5	CSAREDRGNFQPQHF	TGCAGTGCTAGAGAGGACAGGGGCAACTTTCAGCCCCAGCATTTT
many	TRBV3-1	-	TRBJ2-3	CASSQEFSGGTDTQYF	TGTGCCAGCAGCCAAGAGTTCTCCGGGGGAACAGATACGCAGTATTTT
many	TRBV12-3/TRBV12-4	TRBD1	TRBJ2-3	CASSLGTGVTDTQYF	TGTGCCAGCAGTTTGGGGACAGGAGTAACAGATACGCAGTATTTT
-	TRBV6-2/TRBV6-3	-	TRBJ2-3	CASRPGRVGSTDTQYF	TGTGCCAGCAGACCCGGCAGGGTGGGCAGTACAGATACGCAGTATTTT
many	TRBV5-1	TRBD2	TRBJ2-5	CASSSGDVKQETQYF	TGCGCCAGCAGCAGCGGGGACGTTAAGCAAGAGACCCAGTACTTC